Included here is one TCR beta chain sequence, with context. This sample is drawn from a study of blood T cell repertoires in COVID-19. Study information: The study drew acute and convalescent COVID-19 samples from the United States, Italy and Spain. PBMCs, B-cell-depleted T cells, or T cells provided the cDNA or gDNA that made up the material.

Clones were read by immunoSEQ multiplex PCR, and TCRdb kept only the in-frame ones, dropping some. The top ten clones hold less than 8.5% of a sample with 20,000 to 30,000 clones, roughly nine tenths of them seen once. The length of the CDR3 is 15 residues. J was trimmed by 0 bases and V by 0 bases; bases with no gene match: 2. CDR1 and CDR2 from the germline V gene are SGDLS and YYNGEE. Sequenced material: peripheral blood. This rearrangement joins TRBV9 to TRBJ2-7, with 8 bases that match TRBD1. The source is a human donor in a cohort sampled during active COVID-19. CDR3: CASSVEGTGSYEQYF. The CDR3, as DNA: TGTGCCAGCAGCGTAGAAGGGACAGGCTCCTACGAGCAGTACTTC.